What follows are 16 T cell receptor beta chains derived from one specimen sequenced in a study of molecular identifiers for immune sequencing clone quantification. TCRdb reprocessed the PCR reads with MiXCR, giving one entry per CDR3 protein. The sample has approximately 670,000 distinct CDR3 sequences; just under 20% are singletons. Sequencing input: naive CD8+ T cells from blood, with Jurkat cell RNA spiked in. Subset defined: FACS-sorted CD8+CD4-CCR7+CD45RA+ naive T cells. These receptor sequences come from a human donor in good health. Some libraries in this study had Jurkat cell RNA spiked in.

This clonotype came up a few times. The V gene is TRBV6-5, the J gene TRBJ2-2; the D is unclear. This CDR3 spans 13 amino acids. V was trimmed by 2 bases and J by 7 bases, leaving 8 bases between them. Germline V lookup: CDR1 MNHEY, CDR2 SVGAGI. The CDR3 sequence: CASSYGFNGELFF. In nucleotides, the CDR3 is TGTGCCAGCAGTTACGGTTTCAACGGGGAGCTGTTTTTT.

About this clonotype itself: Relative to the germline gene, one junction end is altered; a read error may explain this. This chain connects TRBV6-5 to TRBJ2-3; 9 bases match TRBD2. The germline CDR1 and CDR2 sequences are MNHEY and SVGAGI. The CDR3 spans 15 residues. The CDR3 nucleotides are TGTGCCAGTTCCCTAGCGGGACCTAGCACAGATACACAGTATTTT. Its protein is CASSLAGPSTDTQYF.

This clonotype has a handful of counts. The CDR3 region has the DNA TGTGCCAGCAGCCCATCCCTCAGGGAAGAAACCTACGAGCAGTACTTC. Translation: CASSPSLREETYEQYF. The V call is TRBV7-6, the J call TRBJ2-7; the D gene is possibly TRBD1 (5 bases). Trimming took 5 bases from V and 2 from J, leaving 19 bases between them. The CDR3 has 16 amino acids. Per germline, CDR1 SGHVS and CDR2 FNYEAQ. Filled out from reference TRBV7-6 and TRBJ2-7, the complete variable domain reads GAGVSQSPRYKVTKRGQDVALRCDPISGHVSLYWYRQALGQGPEFLTYFNYEAQQDKSGLPNDRFSAERPEGSISTLTIQRTEQRDSAMYRCASSPSLREETYEQYFGPGTRLTVT.

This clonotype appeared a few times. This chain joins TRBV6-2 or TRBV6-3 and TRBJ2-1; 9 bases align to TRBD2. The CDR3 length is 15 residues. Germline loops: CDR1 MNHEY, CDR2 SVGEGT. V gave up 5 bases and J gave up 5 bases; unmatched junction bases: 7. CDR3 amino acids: CASSISAGGNNEQFF. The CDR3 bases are TGTGCCAGCAGTATTTCTGCGGGGGGGAACAATGAGCAGTTCTTC.

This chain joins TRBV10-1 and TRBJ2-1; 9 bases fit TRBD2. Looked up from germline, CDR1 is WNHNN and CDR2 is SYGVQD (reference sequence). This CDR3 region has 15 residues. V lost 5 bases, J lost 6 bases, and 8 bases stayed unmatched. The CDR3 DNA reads TGCGCCAGCAGTTTAGCGGGAGAAGGGGGCAATGAGCAGTTCTTC. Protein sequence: CASSLAGEGGNEQFF.

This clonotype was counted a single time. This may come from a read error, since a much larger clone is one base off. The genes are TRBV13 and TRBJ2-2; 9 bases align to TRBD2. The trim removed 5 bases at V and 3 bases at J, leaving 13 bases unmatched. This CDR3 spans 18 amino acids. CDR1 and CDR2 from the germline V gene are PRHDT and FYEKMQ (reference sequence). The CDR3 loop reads CASSIGLARGPDTGELFF. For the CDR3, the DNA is TGTGCCAGCAGCATCGGACTAGCGAGGGGGCCGGACACCGGGGAGCTGTTTTTT.

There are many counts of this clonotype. The CDR3 loop is CASSLVWTGNQPQHF. CDR3 nucleotide sequence: TGTGCCAGCAGCTTAGTTTGGACGGGAAATCAGCCCCAGCATTTT. This chain joins TRBV7-2 and TRBJ1-5; D is uncertain. With 1 base removed from V and 4 bases from J, the gap between germline ends came to 11 bases. Germline CDR1 and CDR2: SGHTA and FQGNSA. The CDR3 contains 15 residues.

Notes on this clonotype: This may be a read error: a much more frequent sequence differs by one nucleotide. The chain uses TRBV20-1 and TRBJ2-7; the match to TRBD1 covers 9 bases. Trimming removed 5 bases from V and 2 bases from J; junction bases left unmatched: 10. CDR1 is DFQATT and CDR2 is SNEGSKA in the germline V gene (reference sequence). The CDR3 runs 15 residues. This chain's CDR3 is CSAPDRGRSPYEQYF. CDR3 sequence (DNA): TGCAGTGCTCCGGACAGGGGCAGGTCTCCCTACGAGCAGTACTTC.

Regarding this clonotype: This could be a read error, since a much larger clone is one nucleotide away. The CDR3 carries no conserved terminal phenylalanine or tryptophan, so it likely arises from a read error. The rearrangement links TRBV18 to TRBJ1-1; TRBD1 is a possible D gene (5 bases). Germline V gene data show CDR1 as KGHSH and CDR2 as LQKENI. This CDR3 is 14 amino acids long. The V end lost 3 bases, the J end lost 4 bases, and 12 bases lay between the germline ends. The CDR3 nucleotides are TGTGCCAGCTCACCGTCAGGGCCGGCCACTGAAGCTTTCCTT. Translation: CASSPSGPATEAFL.

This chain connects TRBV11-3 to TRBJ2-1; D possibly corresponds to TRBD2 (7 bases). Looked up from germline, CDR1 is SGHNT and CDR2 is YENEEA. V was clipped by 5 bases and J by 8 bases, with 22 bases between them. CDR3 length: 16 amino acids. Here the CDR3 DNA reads TGTGCCAGCAGCCCCAGAGGGGGGGGGGCTTTGGATGAGCAGTTCTTC. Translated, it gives CASSPRGGGALDEQFF. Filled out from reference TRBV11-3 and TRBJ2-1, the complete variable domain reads EAGVVQSPRYKIIEKKQPVAFWCNPISGHNTLYWYLQNLGQGPELLIRYENEEAVDDSQLPKDRFSAERLKGVDSTLKIQPAELGDSAVYLCASSPRGGGALDEQFFGPGTRLTVL.

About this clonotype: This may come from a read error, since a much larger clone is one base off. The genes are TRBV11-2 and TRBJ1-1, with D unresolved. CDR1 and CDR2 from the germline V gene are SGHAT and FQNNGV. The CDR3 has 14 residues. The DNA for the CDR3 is TGTGCCAACAGCTCTTTGCTGGGTAACACTGAAGCTTTCTTT. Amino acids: CANSSLLGNTEAFF.

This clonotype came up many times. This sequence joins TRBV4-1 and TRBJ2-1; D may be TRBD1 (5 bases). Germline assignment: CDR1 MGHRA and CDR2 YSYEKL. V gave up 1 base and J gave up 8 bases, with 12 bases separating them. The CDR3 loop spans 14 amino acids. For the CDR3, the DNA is TGCGCCAGCAGCCAAGGTTCCAGGGAAGATGAGCAGTTCTTC. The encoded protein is CASSQGSREDEQFF.

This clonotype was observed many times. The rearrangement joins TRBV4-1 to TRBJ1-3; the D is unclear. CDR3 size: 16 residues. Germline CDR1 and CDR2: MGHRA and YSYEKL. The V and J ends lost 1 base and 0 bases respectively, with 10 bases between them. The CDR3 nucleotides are TGCGCCAGCAGCCAAGCGGGGTTCAACTCTGGAAACACCATATATTTT. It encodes CASSQAGFNSGNTIYF.

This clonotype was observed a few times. DNA for the CDR3: TGTGCCAGCAGCCACCCTCGGGGTCAGAACACCGGGGAGCTGTTTTTT. It encodes CASSHPRGQNTGELFF. V gene TRBV3-1 combines with J gene TRBJ2-2, with D possibly TRBD2 on 5 matching bases. Trimming took off 3 bases at V and 1 base at J, with 12 bases between the two ends. This CDR3 is 16 amino acids long. Germline CDR1 is LGHDT and CDR2 is YNNKEL (reference sequence).

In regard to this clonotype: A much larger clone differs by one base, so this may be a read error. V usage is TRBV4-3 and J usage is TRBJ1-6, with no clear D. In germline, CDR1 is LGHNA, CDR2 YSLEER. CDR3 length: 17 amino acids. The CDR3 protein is CASSQDHESSCNSPLHF. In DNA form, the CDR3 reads TGCGCCAGCAGCCAAGATCACGAAAGCTCCTGTAATTCACCCCTCCACTTT.

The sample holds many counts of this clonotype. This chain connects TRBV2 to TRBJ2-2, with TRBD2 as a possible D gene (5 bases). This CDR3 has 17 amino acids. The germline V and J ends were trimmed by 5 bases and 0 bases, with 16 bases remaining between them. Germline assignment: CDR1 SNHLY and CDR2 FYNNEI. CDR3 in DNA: TGTGCCAGCAGTCGGGAAGCAAGTTCTGCGAACACCGGGGAGCTGTTTTTT. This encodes CASSREASSANTGELFF.